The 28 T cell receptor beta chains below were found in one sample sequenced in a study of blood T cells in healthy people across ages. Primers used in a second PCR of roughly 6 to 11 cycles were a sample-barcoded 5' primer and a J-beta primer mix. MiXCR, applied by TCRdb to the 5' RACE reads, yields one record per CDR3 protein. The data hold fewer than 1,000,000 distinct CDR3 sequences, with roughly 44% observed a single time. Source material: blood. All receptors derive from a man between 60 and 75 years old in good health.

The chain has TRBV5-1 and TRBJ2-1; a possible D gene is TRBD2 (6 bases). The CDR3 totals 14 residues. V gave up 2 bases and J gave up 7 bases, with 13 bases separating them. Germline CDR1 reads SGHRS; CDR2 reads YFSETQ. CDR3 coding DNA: TGCGCCAGCAGCTTCAGGACTACCGGAAATGAGCAGTTCTTC. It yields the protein CASSFRTTGNEQFF.

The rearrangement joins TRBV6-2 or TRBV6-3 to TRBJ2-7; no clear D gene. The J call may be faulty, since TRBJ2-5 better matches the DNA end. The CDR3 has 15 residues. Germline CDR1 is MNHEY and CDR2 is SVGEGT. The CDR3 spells CASSYSIATMETQYF. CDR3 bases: TGTGCCAGCAGTTACTCGATCGCTACGATGGAGACCCAGTACTTC.

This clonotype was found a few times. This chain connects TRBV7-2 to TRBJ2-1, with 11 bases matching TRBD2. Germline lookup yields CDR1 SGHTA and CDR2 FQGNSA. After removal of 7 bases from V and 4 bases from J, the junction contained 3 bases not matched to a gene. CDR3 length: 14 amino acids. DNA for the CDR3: TGTGCCAGCAAAACTAGCGGGGGTTACAATGAGCAGTTCTTC. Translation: CASKTSGGYNEQFF.

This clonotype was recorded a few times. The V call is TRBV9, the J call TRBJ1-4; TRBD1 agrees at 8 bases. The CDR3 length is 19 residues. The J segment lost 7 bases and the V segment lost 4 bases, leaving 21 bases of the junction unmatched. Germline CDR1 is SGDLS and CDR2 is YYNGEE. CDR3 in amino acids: CASSPPRGQGAFGSEKLFF. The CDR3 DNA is TGTGCCAGCAGCCCTCCTCGGGGGCAGGGGGCTTTTGGAAGTGAAAAACTGTTTTTT.

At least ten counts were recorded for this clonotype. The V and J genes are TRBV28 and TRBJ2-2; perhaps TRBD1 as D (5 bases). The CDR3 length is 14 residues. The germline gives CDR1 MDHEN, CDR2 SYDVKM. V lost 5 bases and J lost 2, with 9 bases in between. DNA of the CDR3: TGTGCCAGCAGTCGTCAGGGAAACACCGGGGAGCTGTTTTTT. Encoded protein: CASSRQGNTGELFF.

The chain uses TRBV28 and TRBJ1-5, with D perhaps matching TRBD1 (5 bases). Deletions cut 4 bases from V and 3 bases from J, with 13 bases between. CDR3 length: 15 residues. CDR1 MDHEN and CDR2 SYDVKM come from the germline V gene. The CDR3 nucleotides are TGTGCCAGCAGTTCGGCGGGGGAGGACAATCAGCCCCAGCATTTT. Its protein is CASSSAGEDNQPQHF.

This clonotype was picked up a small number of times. CDR3 region: CASSFEGPYEQYF. CDR3 nucleotide sequence: TGTGCCAGCAGCTTTGAAGGGCCCTACGAGCAGTACTTC. This chain uses TRBV7-9 with TRBJ2-7; D uncertain. The V end lost 3 bases, the J end lost 2 bases, and 8 bases lay between the germline ends. The CDR3 is 13 amino acids. Germline V CDR1 and CDR2: SEHNR, FQNEAQ (reference sequence).

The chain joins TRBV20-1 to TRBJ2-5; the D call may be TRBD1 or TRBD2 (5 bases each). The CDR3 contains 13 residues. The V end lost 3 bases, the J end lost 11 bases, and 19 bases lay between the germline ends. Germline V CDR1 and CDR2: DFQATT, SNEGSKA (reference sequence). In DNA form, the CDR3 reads TGCAGTGCTAGCGGGGCTGCCTACAATGAGCAGTACTTC. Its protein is CSASGAAYNEQYF.

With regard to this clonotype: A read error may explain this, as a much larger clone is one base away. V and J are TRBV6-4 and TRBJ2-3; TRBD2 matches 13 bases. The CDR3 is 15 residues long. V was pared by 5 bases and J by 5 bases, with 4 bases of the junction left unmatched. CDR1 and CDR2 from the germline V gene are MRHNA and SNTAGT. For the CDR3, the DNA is TGTGCCAGCAGTCGGACTAGCGGGGGCATAGATACGCAGTATTTT. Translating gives CASSRTSGGIDTQYF.

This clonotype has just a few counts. CDR3 in DNA: TGTGCCAGCAGTGAATCCGACAGCTTTATGAACACTGAAGCTTTCTTT. Residues: CASSESDSFMNTEAFF. V is TRBV25-1 and J is TRBJ1-1; D possibly corresponds to TRBD1 (5 bases). From germline, CDR1 is MGHDK and CDR2 SYGVNS. The CDR3 consists of 16 residues. Trimming stripped 1 base from V and 0 bases from J, with 12 bases between.

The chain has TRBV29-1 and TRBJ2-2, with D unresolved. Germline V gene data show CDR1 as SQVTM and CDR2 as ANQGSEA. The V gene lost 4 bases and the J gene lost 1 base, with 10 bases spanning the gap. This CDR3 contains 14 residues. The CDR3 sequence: CSVVRGQNTGELFF. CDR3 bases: TGCAGCGTTGTAAGAGGCCAGAACACCGGGGAGCTGTTTTTT.

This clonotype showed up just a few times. This CDR3 reads CASSSGLSATNEKLFF. In DNA, the CDR3 is TGTGCCAGCAGCTCCGGACTTTCCGCAACTAATGAAAAACTGTTTTTT. This rearrangement joins TRBV12-3 or TRBV12-4 to TRBJ1-4; no clear D. CDR3 size: 16 residues. Trimming pared 6 bases from V and 0 bases from J, leaving 14 bases between.

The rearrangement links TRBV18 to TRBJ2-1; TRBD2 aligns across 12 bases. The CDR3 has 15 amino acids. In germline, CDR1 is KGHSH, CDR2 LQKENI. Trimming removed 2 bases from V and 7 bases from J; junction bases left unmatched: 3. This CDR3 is CASSPTTSGGNEQFF. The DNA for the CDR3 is TGTGCCAGCTCACCAACAACTAGCGGGGGGAATGAGCAGTTCTTC.

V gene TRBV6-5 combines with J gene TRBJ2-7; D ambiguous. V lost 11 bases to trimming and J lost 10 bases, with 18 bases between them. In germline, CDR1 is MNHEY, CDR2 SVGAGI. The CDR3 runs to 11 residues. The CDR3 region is CAATLGSAQYF. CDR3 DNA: TGTGCCGCCACTTTGGGGTCGGCCCAGTACTTC.

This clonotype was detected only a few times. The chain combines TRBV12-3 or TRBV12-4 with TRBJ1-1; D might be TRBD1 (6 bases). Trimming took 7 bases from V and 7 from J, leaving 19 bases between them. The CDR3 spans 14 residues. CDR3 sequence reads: CASTGGQRINEAFF. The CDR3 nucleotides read TGTGCCAGCACCGGGGGCCAACGAATAAATGAAGCTTTCTTT.

The CDR3 protein is CASQPGLAGGQLNNEQFF. CDR3 nucleotides: TGTGCCAGCCAACCGGGACTAGCGGGGGGCCAACTAAACAATGAGCAGTTCTTC. V and J are TRBV18 and TRBJ2-1, with TRBD2 identical over 15 bases. Germline V gene lookup returns CDR1 KGHSH and CDR2 LQKENI. Trimming at V came to 8 bases and at J to 5 bases, leaving 13 bases not matched to a gene. The length of the CDR3 is 18 residues.

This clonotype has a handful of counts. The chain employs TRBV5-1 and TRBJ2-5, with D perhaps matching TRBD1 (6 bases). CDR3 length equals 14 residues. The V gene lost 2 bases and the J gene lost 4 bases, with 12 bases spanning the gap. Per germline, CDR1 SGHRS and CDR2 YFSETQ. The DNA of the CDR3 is TGCGCCAGCAGCTTTAAAACGACAGGAGAGACCCAGTACTTC. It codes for CASSFKTTGETQYF.

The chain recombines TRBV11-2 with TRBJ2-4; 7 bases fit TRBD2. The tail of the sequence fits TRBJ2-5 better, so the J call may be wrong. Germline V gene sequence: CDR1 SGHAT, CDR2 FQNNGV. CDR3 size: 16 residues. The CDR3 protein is CASSLAGVVPQETQYF. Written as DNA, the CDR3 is TGTGCCAGCAGCTTGGCGGGGGTCGTACCCCAAGAGACCCAGTACTTC.

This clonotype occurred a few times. This CDR3 is CASSKKYTDIQYF. DNA of the CDR3: TGTGCCAGCAGTAAAAAGTATACGGACATTCAGTACTTC. This chain connects TRBV6-5 to TRBJ2-4; no definite D call. Trimming left V 5 bases short and J 8 bases short, with 13 bases between. This CDR3 has 13 amino acids. Germline V gives CDR1 MNHEY, CDR2 SVGAGI.

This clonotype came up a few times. This CDR3 reads CAISEPGQGATEAFF. The CDR3 DNA is TGTGCCATCAGTGAGCCGGGACAGGGGGCAACTGAAGCTTTCTTT. This chain joins TRBV10-3 and TRBJ1-1; 12 positions match TRBD1. Germline V gene data show CDR1 as ENHRY and CDR2 as SYGVKD. J gave up 5 bases and V 2 bases, and 3 bases lay outside the gene matches. The CDR3 consists of 15 residues.

The CDR3 nucleotides read TGTGCCAGCCCTCGGGACAGGGGTATGCTCAATCCAAACTCTGGGGCCAACGTCCTGACTTTC. Its protein is CASPRDRGMLNPNSGANVLTF. V usage is TRBV2 and J usage is TRBJ2-6; 10 nucleotides line up with TRBD1. Germline CDR1 reads SNHLY; CDR2 reads FYNNEI. V was clipped by 8 bases and J by 0 bases; unmatched bases: 19. This CDR3 has 21 residues.

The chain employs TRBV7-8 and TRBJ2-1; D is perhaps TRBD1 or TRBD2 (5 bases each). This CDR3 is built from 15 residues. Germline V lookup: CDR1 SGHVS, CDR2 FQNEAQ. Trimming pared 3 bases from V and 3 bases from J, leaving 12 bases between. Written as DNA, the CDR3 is TGTGCCAGCAGCTTTGGCAGTGGGGGCTACAATGAGCAGTTCTTC. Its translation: CASSFGSGGYNEQFF.

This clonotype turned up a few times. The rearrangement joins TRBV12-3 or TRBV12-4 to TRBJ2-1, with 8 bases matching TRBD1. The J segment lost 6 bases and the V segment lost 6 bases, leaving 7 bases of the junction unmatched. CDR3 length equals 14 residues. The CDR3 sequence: CASRALTGGNEQFF. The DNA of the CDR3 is TGTGCCAGCAGAGCACTTACAGGGGGCAATGAGCAGTTCTTC.

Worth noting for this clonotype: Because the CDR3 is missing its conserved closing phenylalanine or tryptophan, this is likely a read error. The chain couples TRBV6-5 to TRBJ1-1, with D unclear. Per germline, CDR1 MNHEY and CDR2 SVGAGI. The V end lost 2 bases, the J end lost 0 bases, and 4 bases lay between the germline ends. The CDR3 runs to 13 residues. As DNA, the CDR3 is TGTGCCAGCAGTTACGGAATGAACACTGAAGCTTTCCTT. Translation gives CASSYGMNTEAFL.

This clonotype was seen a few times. The CDR3 reads CASGVRSDTQYF. In DNA, the CDR3 is TGTGCCAGCGGGGTGAGGTCAGATACGCAGTATTTT. The rearrangement joins TRBV12-3 or TRBV12-4 to TRBJ2-3; D is undetermined. V was shortened by 8 bases and J by 4 bases, with 10 bases between the two germline ends. The CDR3 has 12 residues.

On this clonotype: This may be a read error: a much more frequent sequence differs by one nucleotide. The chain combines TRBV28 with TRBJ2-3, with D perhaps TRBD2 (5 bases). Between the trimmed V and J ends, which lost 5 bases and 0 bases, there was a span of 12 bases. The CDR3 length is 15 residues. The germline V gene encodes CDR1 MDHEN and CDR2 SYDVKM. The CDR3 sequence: CASSPKRTSTDTQYF. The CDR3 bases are TGTGCCAGCAGTCCTAAGCGGACTAGCACAGATACGCAGTATTTT.

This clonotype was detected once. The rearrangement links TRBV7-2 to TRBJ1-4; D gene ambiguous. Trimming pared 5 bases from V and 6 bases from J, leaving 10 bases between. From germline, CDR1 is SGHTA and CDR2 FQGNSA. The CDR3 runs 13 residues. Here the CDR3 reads CASSPQTYEKLFF. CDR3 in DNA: TGTGCCAGCAGCCCACAAACGTATGAAAAACTGTTTTTT.

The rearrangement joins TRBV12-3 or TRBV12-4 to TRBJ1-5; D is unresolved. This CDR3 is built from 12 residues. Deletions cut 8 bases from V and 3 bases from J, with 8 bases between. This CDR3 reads CASGENNQPQHF. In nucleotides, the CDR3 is TGTGCCAGCGGGGAGAACAATCAGCCCCAGCATTTT.